This is a list of T cell receptor beta chains from one sample in a study of T-cell reconstitution after alpha-beta-depleted transplantation in children. Each CDR3 protein gets one entry after TCRdb re-called the PCR reads with MiXCR. The sample lists 200,000 or so distinct CDR3 sequences, about 8.2% occurring once. Sequences were derived from PBMCs, mostly from graft donor cells, sampled 360 days after TCRalphabeta/CD19-depleted stem cell transplant. Receptors were obtained from a male patient between 2 and 15 years old who had a stem cell transplant for acute myeloid leukemia, so the T cells may come from the graft donor. Each CDR3 is given with its conserved first and last residue. Fields, in order: V gene, clone size, D gene, J gene, CDR3 DNA, CDR3 protein. A D gene is named only where the DNA matches it firmly. Some rows have no size entry. The others give once, few or many, or a class for an expanded clone.

TRBV12-3/TRBV12-4	many	-	TRBJ2-1	TGTGCCAGCAGTTTGAACAGACTCAATGAGCAGTTCTTC	CASSLNRLNEQFF
TRBV20-1	few	TRBD1	TRBJ2-5	TGCAGTGCTAGCGACAGGGGACCCGAAGAGACCCAGTACTTC	CSASDRGPEETQYF
TRBV4-1	many	-	TRBJ2-7	TGCGCCAGCAGCCACCGACAGAGCATCTACGAGCAGTACTTC	CASSHRQSIYEQYF
TRBV20-1	many	TRBD2	TRBJ2-5	TGCAGTGCTAGACAGCTATCTAGCGGGAGCAAAGAGACCCAGTACTTC	CSARQLSSGSKETQYF
TRBV4-2	many	TRBD1	TRBJ2-1	TGTGCCAGCAGCTTACAGGGGGAATCGGGCAATGAGCAGTTCTTC	CASSLQGESGNEQFF
TRBV5-5	many	TRBD1	TRBJ2-1	TGTGCCAGCAGCTTGAGATATGGACAGGGAGGTAATGAGCAGTTCTTC	CASSLRYGQGGNEQFF
TRBV2	few	-	TRBJ2-3	TGTGCCAGCAGATTGGGACGTTTT	CASRLGRF
TRBV20-1	many	TRBD1	TRBJ1-5	TGCAGTGCTAGCGGGACAGGCTATGGTCAGCCCCAGCATTTT	CSASGTGYGQPQHF
TRBV12-3/TRBV12-4	-	-	TRBJ1-5	TGTGCCAGCACCGATGGGACGGGCGGCAATCAGCCCCAGCATTTT	CASTDGTGGNQPQHF
TRBV13	few	-	TRBJ1-2	TGTGCCAGCAGCCCAGCGTGGGGGGATGGCTACACCTTC	CASSPAWGDGYTF
TRBV29-1	few	-	TRBJ1-2	TGCAGCGTTGAAGACCGGGAGTATGGCTACACCTTC	CSVEDREYGYTF
TRBV27	many	-	TRBJ2-7	TGTGCCAGCAGTTTATCGGGGGGGCTTTCTCCCTACGAGCAGTACTTC	CASSLSGGLSPYEQYF
TRBV6-1	few	-	TRBJ2-3	TGTGCCAGCAGCCCCAACCCTAGCAATACGCAGTATTTT	CASSPNPSNTQYF
TRBV25-1	few	TRBD1	TRBJ2-7	TGTGCCAGCAGTGCCCGGGACAGGGGCTACGAGCAGTACTTC	CASSARDRGYEQYF
TRBV28	few	-	TRBJ2-2	TGTGCCAGCAGTTTAGGGGGGAGAAGGGCCGGGGAGCTGTTTTTT	CASSLGGRRAGELFF
TRBV20-1	few	TRBD2	TRBJ2-1	TGCAGTACAGTTCTACCTCGGACTAGCGGGAGTGGTGAGCAGTTCTTC	CSTVLPRTSGSGEQFF
TRBV7-8	-	TRBD2	TRBJ2-5	TGTGCCAGCAGCCGACTAGCGGGGGGGCCCAGTGAGACCCAGTACTTC	CASSRLAGGPSETQYF
TRBV2	many	TRBD1	TRBJ2-5	TGTGCCAGCAGGATGCCGGGACAGGGTCAAGAGACCCAGTACTTC	CASRMPGQGQETQYF
TRBV7-2	many	-	TRBJ1-2	TGTGCCAGCAGCCCGGACAGAGAATATGGCTACACCTTC	CASSPDREYGYTF
TRBV5-1	-	-	TRBJ2-5	TGCGCCAGCAGCTTGGCGTTTGCGGGGAGACAAGAGACCCAGTACTTC	CASSLAFAGRQETQYF
TRBV5-1	once	-	TRBJ1-4	TGCTCCAGCAGCTTGCGCGCCCTTAATGAAAAACTGTTTTTT	CSSSLRALNEKLFF
TRBV19	-	TRBD1	TRBJ2-7	TGTGCCAGTAGTACTCGGACAGGTTCCTACGAGCAGTACTTC	CASSTRTGSYEQYF